This T cell receptor (beta chain) was captured in a study of cytomegalovirus exposure and HLA in healthy donors. The PCR used 60 Vbeta and 13 Jbeta primers. Measured with immunoSEQ multiplex PCR; TCRdb has only the in-frame clones, and not every one. This repertoire shows some 86,000 clones, 67% found once; its top ten account for 2% to 2.5%. Study observations and caveats: Altogether, 150 or so TCR beta chains were recorded as cytomegalovirus-associated. There were a few CMV-associated chains whose specificity for CMV antigens was confirmed in vitro. One variant, a missense change in DCLRE1C, was linked in a later analysis to TCR beta V- and J-gene trimming. Earlier analysis found most TCR beta V segments productive about 87% or about 30% of the time.

There are 17 residues in the CDR3. The V gene's germline CDR1 is SGHAT and CDR2 FQNNGV. The trim removed 4 bases at V and 5 bases at J, leaving 16 bases unmatched. Notes on this clone: Its specificity is not known.

The chain combines TRBV11-2 with TRBJ1-1; TRBD1 aligns across 7 bases. The TCR originated in a man aged 25-45 years in good health and CMV-seronegative. What was sequenced was PBMCs. CDR3 in amino acids: CASSSDVWGQGVTEAFF. The CDR3 DNA reads as TGTGCCAGCAGCTCCGACGTTTGGGGGCAGGGGGTGACTGAAGCTTTCTTT.